This TCR beta chain was found in a study of blood T cell repertoires in COVID-19. The overall study: From the United States, Italy and Spain came samples of acute and convalescent COVID-19.

Germline assignment: CDR1 SGHRS and CDR2 YFSETQ. This CDR3 is built from 16 residues. The V and J ends lost 0 bases and 6 bases, in that order; junction bases with no gene match: 12. How the authors handled the data: Scientists estimated how many nucleated cells there were by amplifying reference gene primers. This table comes from immunoSEQ multiplex PCR, and its TCRdb copy is limited to in-frame clones, with some not included. That table supplies the V and J calls and clone size; D and trimming were determined from the DNA. The sample lists approximately 160,000 clones, approximately 91% occurring once.

The origin of this receptor is a man aged 45-60 years with acute or convalescent COVID-19. The material sequenced was peripheral blood. The J gene is TRBJ2-7, the V gene TRBV5-1; 7 bases agree with TRBD2. The CDR3 loop is CASSLGTAGSSLEQYV. CDR3 DNA: TGCGCCAGCAGCTTGGGTACAGCGGGGAGTAGTCTCGAGCAGTACGTC.